One sample yielded the 21 T cell receptor beta chains listed below, sequenced in a study of T cell responses to AZD1222 COVID-19 vaccine. Profiling relied on immunoSEQ multiplex PCR, and the TCRdb table lists in-frame clones only, not all of them. The sample carries 70,000 to 90,000 clones, approximately 85% recorded once. This sample comprised peripheral blood, obtained 28 days after the second AZD1222 dose. The receptor source for this set is an adult who received the AZD1222 COVID-19 vaccine.

The chain is built from TRBV3-1 (or the pseudogene TRBV3-2) and TRBJ1-5; 8 nucleotides agree with TRBD1. V lost 4 bases and J lost 6; bases outside the gene matches: 5. The germline gives CDR1 LGHDT, CDR2 YNNKEL (reference sequence). The CDR3 totals 14 residues. CDR3 DNA sequence: TGTGCCAGCAGCCCCGGACAGGGCGGTCAGCCCCAGCATTTT. This sequence encodes CASSPGQGGQPQHF.

In regard to this clone: One junction end disagrees with the germline gene, perhaps due to a read error. The chain links TRBV5-1 to TRBJ2-2; TRBD1 matches at 9 bases. CDR3 length: 16 amino acids. Per the germline V gene, CDR1 is SGHRS and CDR2 is YFSETQ. The CDR3 region has the DNA TGCGCCAGTAGCTTCGGTGACAGGGGGAGCACCGGGGAGCTGTTTTTT. Translation gives CASSFGDRGSTGELFF. Full variable domain (remainder filled in from reference TRBV5-1 and TRBJ2-2): KAGVTQTPRYLIKTRGQQVTLSCSPISGHRSVSWYQQTPGQGLQFLFEYFSETQRNKGNFPGRFSGRQFSNSRSEMNVSTLELGDSALYLCASSFGDRGSTGELFFGEGSRLTVL.

This clone was found a few times. V and J are TRBV15 and TRBJ2-7, with 13 bases aligning to TRBD2. Looked up from germline, CDR1 is LNHNV and CDR2 is YYDKDF (reference sequence). The CDR3 consists of 15 residues. After removal of 5 bases from V and 2 bases from J, the junction contained 3 bases not matched to a gene. This CDR3 reads CATSLGLAGAYEQYF. The CDR3 DNA reads as TGTGCCACCAGCCTCGGACTAGCGGGAGCCTACGAGCAGTACTTC.

The chain carries TRBV10-3 and TRBJ1-2; D not certain. Trimming stripped 5 bases from V and 7 bases from J, with 11 bases between. The germline CDR1 and CDR2 sequences are ENHRY and SYGVKD. This CDR3 is 12 amino acids long. For the CDR3, the DNA is TGTGCCATCAGTCAAGGGCTCTCTGGCTACACCTTC. Protein sequence: CAISQGLSGYTF.

The V call is TRBV9, the J call TRBJ1-3; the D gene is possibly TRBD1 (5 bases). Trimming pared 0 bases from V and 0 bases from J, leaving 10 bases between. Germline loops: CDR1 SGDLS, CDR2 YYNGEE. The CDR3 runs 16 residues. CDR3 sequence (DNA): TGTGCCAGCAGCGTAGGGGGCACCGACTCTGGAAACACCATATATTTT. This translates into CASSVGGTDSGNTIYF. The full variable domain, rest sourced from reference TRBV9 and TRBJ1-3, is DSGVTQTPKHLITATGQRVTLRCSPRSGDLSVYWYQQSLDQGLQFLIQYYNGEERAKGNILERFSAQQFPDLHSELNLSSLELGDSALYFCASSVGGTDSGNTIYFGEGSWLTVV.

The V and J genes are TRBV4-2 and TRBJ2-1; a weak D match, TRBD1 (6 bases). Between the trimmed V and J ends, which lost 4 bases and 2 bases, there was a span of 18 bases. The length of the CDR3 is 17 residues. The germline CDR1 and CDR2 sequences are LGHNA and YNFKEQ. This CDR3 reads CASSPRRTVRTYNEQFF. Written as DNA, the CDR3 is TGTGCCAGCAGCCCTAGAAGGACAGTTAGAACCTACAATGAGCAGTTCTTC.

The chain uses TRBV20-1 and TRBJ2-5; perhaps TRBD1 as D (6 bases). The CDR3 contains 16 residues. V was shortened by 3 bases and J by 5 bases, with 22 bases between the two germline ends. The germline CDR1 and CDR2 sequences are DFQATT and SNEGSKA (reference sequence). CDR3 bases: TGCAGTGCTAGTCAGGTAACGCTAGCCGACAGGGAGACCCAGTACTTC. Amino acid sequence: CSASQVTLADRETQYF.

The chain joins TRBV11-3 to TRBJ2-2, with 8 bases identical to TRBD1. This CDR3 is 15 amino acids long. Germline V gene data show CDR1 as SGHNT and CDR2 as YENEEA. With 5 bases clipped from V and 6 bases from J, the junction kept 8 bases outside the gene matches. The CDR3 DNA sequence: TGTGCCAGCAGCCCCCCGACAGGGGAGGCCGGGGAGCTGTTTTTT. Protein sequence: CASSPPTGEAGELFF.

As concerns this clone: The same CDR3 also results from other DNA sequences found in this sample. The CDR3 nucleotides read TGTGCCAGCAGCCAGAGGGGCCAAGAGACCCAGTACTTC. Protein sequence: CASSQRGQETQYF. The chain links TRBV3-1 (or the pseudogene TRBV3-2) to TRBJ2-5; D is possibly TRBD1 or TRBD2 (5 bases each). The V end lost 3 bases, the J end lost 1 base, and 6 bases lay between the germline ends. Germline assignment: CDR1 LGHDT and CDR2 YNNKEL (reference sequence). This CDR3 has 13 residues.

V gene TRBV9 combines with J gene TRBJ1-3, with D possibly TRBD1 on 5 matching bases. Germline V gives CDR1 SGDLS, CDR2 YYNGEE. V was shortened by 5 bases and J by 3 bases, with 9 bases between the two germline ends. The CDR3 runs to 13 residues. This chain's CDR3 is CASSYGGGNTIYF. The CDR3 DNA reads TGTGCCAGCAGTTATGGGGGTGGAAACACCATATATTTT.

The V call is TRBV6-2 or TRBV6-3, the J call TRBJ2-7; TRBD2 aligns across 8 bases. With V trimmed by 4 bases and J by 7 bases, 18 bases remained unmatched. CDR1 is MNHEY, CDR2 SVGEGT, per germline. The CDR3 is 17 residues long. CDR3 in DNA: TGTGCCAGCAGTTTCCCTACTAGCGGTTACAACCCGGGGGAGCAGTACGTC. As protein: CASSFPTSGYNPGEQYV.

This clone was seen only once. The rearrangement uses TRBV4-1 and TRBJ1-5; 10 positions agree with TRBD1. The CDR3 consists of 15 residues. V lost 3 bases, J lost 4 bases, and 3 bases stayed unmatched. Germline-derived CDR1 and CDR2 are MGHRA and YSYEKL. The CDR3 region is CASSQTDRGNQPQHF. The CDR3 nucleotides read TGCGCCAGCAGCCAGACGGACAGGGGGAATCAGCCCCAGCATTTT.

The V call is TRBV12-3 or TRBV12-4, the J call TRBJ2-2; weak D call: TRBD2 (5 bases). CDR3 length equals 13 residues. CDR3 loop: CGSRVMNTGELFF. The DNA for the CDR3 is TGTGGCTCGAGGGTGATGAACACCGGGGAGCTGTTTTTT.

The chain couples TRBV11-3 to TRBJ2-5; 7 positions match TRBD2. Germline CDR1 SGHNT, CDR2 YENEEA. This CDR3 has 20 residues. The trim removed 0 bases at V and 1 base at J, leaving 17 bases unmatched. CDR3 sequence: CASSLETVRTRWGVQETQYF. The CDR3 bases are TGTGCCAGCAGCTTAGAAACGGTCCGGACTAGGTGGGGGGTCCAAGAGACCCAGTACTTC.

The chain joins TRBV4-1 to TRBJ2-1, with D tentatively TRBD1 (6 bases). Deletions cut 0 bases from V and 8 bases from J, with 23 bases between. Germline V gene sequence: CDR1 MGHRA, CDR2 YSYEKL. This CDR3 has 18 residues. In nucleotides, the CDR3 is TGCGCCAGCAGCCAAGATCACCTCAGGGGCCCCCTTGGGGATGAGCAGTTCTTC. Residues: CASSQDHLRGPLGDEQFF.

This chain joins TRBV7-2 and TRBJ2-3; D gene uncertain. The ends were cut back, 5 bases at V and 0 bases at J, with 15 bases in the middle. Germline assignment: CDR1 SGHTA and CDR2 FQGNSA. The CDR3 runs 16 residues. The DNA of the CDR3 is TGTGCCAGCAGCGCGAACCTGGGATCTAGCACAGATACGCAGTATTTT. As protein: CASSANLGSSTDTQYF.

This clone was seen only once. V and J are TRBV5-1 and TRBJ1-1; 7 positions match TRBD1. This CDR3 has 13 residues. Germline V CDR1 and CDR2: SGHRS, YFSETQ. After removal of 4 bases from V and 5 bases from J, the junction contained 5 bases not matched to a gene. CDR3 bases: TGCGCCAGCAGCCAGGGGGTGGAGACTGAAGCTTTCTTT. It specifies CASSQGVETEAFF. The variable domain in full, completed from reference TRBV5-1 and TRBJ1-1, reads KAGVTQTPRYLIKTRGQQVTLSCSPISGHRSVSWYQQTPGQGLQFLFEYFSETQRNKGNFPGRFSGRQFSNSRSEMNVSTLELGDSALYLCASSQGVETEAFFGQGTRLTVV.

The rearrangement uses TRBV7-9 and TRBJ1-4, with a tentative D call TRBD1 (5 bases). Germline V lookup: CDR1 SEHNR, CDR2 FQNEAQ (reference sequence). Trimming took off 6 bases at V and 2 bases at J, with 13 bases between the two ends. The CDR3 covers 15 residues. CDR3 region: CASSQDTSTNEKLFF. The CDR3 coding sequence is TGTGCCAGCAGTCAGGACACCTCTACTAATGAAAAACTGTTTTTT.

V and J are TRBV2 and TRBJ2-7; TRBD2 is a possible D gene (5 bases). CDR1 is SNHLY, CDR2 FYNNEI, per germline. The CDR3 has 14 amino acids. The V and J ends lost 8 bases and 0 bases respectively, with 14 bases between them. This chain's CDR3 is CASYARASSYEQYF. In DNA form, the CDR3 reads TGTGCCAGCTATGCGCGGGCGAGCTCCTACGAGCAGTACTTC.

The chain employs TRBV28 and TRBJ2-5; 8 bases are shared with TRBD2. The germline V gene has CDR1 MDHEN and CDR2 SYDVKM. The trim removed 0 bases at V and 1 base at J, leaving 1 base unmatched. CDR3 length: 15 amino acids. This CDR3 is CASSLWAGGQETQYF. Written as DNA, the CDR3 is TGTGCCAGCAGTTTATGGGCGGGGGGCCAAGAGACCCAGTACTTC.

The J gene is TRBJ2-4, the V gene TRBV12-5; TRBD2 might be the D (6 bases). The germline CDR1 and CDR2 sequences are LGHNT and FRNRAP. This CDR3 is 13 amino acids long. V lost 1 base to trimming and J lost 9 bases, with 10 bases between them. The CDR3 bases are TGTGCTAGTGGTTTGGGCGACGGGGGCATTCAGTACTTC. It is translated as CASGLGDGGIQYF.